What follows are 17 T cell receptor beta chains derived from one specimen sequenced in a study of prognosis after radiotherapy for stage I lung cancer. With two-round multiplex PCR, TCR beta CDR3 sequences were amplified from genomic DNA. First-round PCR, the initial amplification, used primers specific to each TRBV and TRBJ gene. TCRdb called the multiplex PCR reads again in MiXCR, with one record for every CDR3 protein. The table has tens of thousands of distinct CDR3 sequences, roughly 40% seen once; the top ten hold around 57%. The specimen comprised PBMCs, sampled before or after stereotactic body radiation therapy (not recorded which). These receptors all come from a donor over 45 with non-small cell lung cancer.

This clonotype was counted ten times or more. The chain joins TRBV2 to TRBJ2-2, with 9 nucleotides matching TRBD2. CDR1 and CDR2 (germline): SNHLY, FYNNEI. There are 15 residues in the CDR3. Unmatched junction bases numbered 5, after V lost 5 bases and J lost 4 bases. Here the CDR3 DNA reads TGTGCCAGCAGTATAGCGGGAGCCGCCACCGGGGAGCTGTTTTTT. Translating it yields CASSIAGAATGELFF.

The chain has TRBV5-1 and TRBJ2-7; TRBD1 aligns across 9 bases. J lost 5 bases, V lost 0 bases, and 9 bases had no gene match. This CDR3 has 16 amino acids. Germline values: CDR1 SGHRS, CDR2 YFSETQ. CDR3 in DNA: TGCGCCAGCAGCTTGGCTTTTGGACAGGGGTTCCACGAGCAGTACTTC. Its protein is CASSLAFGQGFHEQYF.

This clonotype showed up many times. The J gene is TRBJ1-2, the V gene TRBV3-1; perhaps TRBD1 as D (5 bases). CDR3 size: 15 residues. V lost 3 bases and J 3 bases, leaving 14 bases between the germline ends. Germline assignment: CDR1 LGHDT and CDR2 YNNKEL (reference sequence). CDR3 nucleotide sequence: TGTGCCAGCAGCCACCTTCGACTGGGGCACTATGGCTACACCTTC. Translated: CASSHLRLGHYGYTF.

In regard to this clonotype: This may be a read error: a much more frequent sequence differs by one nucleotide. The CDR3 bases are TGTGCCAGCATCTTAGAGCTCGTAACCCATGGCTACACCTTC. This translates into CASILELVTHGYTF. This chain joins TRBV7-2 and TRBJ1-2, with unresolved D. CDR1 is SGHTA and CDR2 is FQGNSA in the germline V gene. CDR3 length equals 14 residues.

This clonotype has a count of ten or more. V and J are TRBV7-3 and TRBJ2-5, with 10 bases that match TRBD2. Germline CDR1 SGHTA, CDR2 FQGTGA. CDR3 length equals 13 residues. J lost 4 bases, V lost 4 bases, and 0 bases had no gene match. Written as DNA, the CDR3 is TGTGCCAGCAGCTGGACTAGCGGAGAGACCCAGTACTTC. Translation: CASSWTSGETQYF.

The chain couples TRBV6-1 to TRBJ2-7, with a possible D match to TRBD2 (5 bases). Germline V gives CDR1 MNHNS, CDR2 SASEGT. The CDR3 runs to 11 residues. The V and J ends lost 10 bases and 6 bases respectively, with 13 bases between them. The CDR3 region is CAILRAREQYF. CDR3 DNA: TGTGCCATCCTGAGGGCGCGCGAGCAGTACTTC.

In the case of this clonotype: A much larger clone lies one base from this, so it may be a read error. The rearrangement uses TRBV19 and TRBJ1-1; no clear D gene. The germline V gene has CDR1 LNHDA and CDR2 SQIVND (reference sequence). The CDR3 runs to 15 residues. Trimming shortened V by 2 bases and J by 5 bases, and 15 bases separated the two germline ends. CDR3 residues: CASSIHALRETEAFF. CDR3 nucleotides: TGTGCCAGTAGTATACATGCTCTGAGAGAAACTGAAGCTTTCTTT.

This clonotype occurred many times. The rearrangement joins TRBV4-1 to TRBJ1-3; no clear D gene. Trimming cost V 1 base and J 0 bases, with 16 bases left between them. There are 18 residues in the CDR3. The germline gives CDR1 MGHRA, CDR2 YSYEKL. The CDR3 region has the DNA TGCGCCAGCAGCCAAGGCGCGGCCCGGCGAAGCTCTGGAAACACCATATATTTT. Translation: CASSQGAARRSSGNTIYF.

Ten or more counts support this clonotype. Written as DNA, the CDR3 is TGCAGTGCTGCCCTCGGCGGAGGCACAGATACGCAGTATTTT. Its protein product is CSAALGGGTDTQYF. The chain uses TRBV20-1 and TRBJ2-3; no clear D gene. Deletions cut 5 bases from V and 1 base from J, with 13 bases between. The V gene's germline CDR1 is DFQATT and CDR2 SNEGSKA (reference sequence). The CDR3 is made up of 14 amino acids.

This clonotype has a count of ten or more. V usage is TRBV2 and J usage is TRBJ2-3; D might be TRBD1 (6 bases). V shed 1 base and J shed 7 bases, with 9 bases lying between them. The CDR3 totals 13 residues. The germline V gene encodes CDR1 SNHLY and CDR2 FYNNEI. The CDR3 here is CASSEEGTNTQYF. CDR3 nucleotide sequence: TGTGCCAGCAGTGAAGAGGGGACAAATACGCAGTATTTT.

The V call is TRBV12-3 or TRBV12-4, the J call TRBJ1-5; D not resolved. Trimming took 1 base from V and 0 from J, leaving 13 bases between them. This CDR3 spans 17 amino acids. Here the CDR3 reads CASSLEVAIYSNQPQHF. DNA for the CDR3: TGTGCCAGCAGTTTAGAAGTGGCAATTTATAGCAATCAGCCCCAGCATTTT.

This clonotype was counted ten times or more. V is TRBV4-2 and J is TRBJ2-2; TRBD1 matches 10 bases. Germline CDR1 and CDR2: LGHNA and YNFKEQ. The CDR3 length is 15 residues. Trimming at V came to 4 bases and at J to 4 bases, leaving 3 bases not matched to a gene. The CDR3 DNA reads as TGTGCCAGCAGCCGGGGACAGGGGTCCACCGGGGAGCTGTTTTTT. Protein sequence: CASSRGQGSTGELFF.

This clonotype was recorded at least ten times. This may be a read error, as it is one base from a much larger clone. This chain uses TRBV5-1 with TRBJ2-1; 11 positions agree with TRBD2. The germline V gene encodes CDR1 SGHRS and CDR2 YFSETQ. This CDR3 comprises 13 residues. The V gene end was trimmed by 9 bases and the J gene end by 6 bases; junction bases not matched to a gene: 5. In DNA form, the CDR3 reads TGCGCCACCGGACTAGCGGGTACCAATGAGCAGTTCTTC. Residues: CATGLAGTNEQFF.

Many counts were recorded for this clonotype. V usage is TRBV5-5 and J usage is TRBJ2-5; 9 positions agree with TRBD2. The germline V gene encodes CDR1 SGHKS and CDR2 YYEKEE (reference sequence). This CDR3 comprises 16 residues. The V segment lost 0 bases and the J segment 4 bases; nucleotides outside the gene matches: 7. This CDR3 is CASSLELAGGRETQYF. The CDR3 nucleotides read TGTGCCAGCAGCTTGGAACTCGCGGGAGGGAGAGAGACCCAGTACTTC.

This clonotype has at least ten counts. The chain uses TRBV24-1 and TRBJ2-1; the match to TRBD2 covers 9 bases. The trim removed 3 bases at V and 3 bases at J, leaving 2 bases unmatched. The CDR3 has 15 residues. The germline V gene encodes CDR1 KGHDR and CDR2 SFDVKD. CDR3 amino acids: CATSDTTSGYNEQFF. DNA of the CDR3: TGTGCCACCAGTGATACGACTAGCGGCTACAATGAGCAGTTCTTC.

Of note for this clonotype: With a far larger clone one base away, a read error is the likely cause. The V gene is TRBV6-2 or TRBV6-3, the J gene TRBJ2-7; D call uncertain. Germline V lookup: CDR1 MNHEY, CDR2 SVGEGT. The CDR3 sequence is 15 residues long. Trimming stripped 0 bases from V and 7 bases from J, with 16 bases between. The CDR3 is CASSYSLSAQNEQYF. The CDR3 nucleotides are TGTGCCAGCAGTTACTCCCTCTCTGCGCAGAATGAGCAGTACTTC.

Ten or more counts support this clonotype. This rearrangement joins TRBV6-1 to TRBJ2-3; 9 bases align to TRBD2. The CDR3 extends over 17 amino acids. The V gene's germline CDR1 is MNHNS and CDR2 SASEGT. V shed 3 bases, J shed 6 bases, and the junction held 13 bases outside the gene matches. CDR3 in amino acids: CASSEWMGGRAGDTQYF. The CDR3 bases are TGTGCCAGCAGTGAGTGGATGGGCGGGAGGGCCGGGGATACGCAGTATTTT.